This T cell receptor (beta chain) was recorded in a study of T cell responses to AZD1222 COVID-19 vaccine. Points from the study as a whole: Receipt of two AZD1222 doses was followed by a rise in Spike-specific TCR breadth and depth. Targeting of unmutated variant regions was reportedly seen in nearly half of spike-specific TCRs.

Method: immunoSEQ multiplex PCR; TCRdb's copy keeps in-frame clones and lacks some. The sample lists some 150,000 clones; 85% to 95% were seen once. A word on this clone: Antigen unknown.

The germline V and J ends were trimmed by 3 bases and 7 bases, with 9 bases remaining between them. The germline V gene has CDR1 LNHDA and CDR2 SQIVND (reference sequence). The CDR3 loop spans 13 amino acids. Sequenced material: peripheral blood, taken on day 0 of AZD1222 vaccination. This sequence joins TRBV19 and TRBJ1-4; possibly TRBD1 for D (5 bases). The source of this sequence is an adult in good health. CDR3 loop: CASSMDQGEKLFF. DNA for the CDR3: TGTGCCAGTAGTATGGACCAGGGTGAAAAACTGTTTTTT.